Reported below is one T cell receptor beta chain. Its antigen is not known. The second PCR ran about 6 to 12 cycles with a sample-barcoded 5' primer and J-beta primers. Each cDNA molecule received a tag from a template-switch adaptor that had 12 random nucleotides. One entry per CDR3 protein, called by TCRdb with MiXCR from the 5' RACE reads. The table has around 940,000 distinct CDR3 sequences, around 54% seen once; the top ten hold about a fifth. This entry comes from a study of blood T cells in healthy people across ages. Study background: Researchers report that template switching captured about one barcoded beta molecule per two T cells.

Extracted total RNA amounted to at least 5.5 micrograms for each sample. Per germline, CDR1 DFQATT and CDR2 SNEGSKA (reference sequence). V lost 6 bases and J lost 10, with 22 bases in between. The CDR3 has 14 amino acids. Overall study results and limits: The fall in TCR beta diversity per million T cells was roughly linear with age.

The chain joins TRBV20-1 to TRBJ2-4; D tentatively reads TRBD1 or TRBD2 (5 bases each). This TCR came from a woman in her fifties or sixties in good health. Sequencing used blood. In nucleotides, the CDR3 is TGCAGTGCCATTGAAGGTGGGACGTCGAGGATTCAGTACTTC. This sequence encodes CSAIEGGTSRIQYF.